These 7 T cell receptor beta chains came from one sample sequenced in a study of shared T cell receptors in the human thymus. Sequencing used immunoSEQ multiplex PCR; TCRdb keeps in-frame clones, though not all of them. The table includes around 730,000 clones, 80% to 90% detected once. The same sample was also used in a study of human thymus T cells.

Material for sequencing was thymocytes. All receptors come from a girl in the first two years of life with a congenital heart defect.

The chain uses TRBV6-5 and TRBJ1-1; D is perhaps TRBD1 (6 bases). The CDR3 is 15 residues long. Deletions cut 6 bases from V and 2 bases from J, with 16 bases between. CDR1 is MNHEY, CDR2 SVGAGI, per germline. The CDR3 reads CASRGNRDRNTEAFF. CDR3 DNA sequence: TGTGCCAGCAGGGGGAACAGGGATAGAAACACTGAAGCTTTCTTT.

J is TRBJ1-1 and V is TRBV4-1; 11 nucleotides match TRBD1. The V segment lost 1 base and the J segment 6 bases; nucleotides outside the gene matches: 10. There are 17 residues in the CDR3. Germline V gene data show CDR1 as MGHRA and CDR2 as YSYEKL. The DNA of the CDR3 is TGCGCCAGCAGCCAAGTGGACAGGGGGCCGAGGTACGCTGAAGCTTTCTTT. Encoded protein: CASSQVDRGPRYAEAFF.

The CDR3 reads CASGLASEANPGGYTF. The DNA of the CDR3 is TGTGCTAGTGGTTTGGCCTCCGAAGCAAATCCGGGAGGCTACACCTTC. This rearrangement joins TRBV12-5 to TRBJ1-2; D is ambiguous. The CDR3 extends over 16 amino acids. Germline V gene lookup returns CDR1 LGHNT and CDR2 FRNRAP. V lost 1 base and J lost 8, with 20 bases in between.

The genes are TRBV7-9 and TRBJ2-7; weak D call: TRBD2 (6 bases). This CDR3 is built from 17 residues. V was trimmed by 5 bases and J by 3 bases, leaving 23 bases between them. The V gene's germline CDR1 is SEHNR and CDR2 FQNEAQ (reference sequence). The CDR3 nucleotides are TGTGCCAGCAGCCCAGTAGGGATTGGGGAGGAAGGCTACGAGCAGTACTTC. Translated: CASSPVGIGEEGYEQYF.

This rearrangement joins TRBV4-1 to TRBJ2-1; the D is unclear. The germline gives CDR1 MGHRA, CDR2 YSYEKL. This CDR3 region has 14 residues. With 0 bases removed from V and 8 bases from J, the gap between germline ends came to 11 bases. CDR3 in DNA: TGCGCCAGCAGCCAAGATCTCCCTAGGTATGAGCAGTTCTTC. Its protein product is CASSQDLPRYEQFF.

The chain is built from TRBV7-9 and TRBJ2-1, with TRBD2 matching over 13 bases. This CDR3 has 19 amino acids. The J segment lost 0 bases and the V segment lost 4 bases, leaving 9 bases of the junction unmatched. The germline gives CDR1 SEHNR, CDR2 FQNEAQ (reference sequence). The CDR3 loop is CASSSLTSGGPSSYNEQFF. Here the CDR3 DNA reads TGTGCCAGCAGCTCCTTGACTAGCGGGGGGCCGAGCTCCTACAATGAGCAGTTCTTC.

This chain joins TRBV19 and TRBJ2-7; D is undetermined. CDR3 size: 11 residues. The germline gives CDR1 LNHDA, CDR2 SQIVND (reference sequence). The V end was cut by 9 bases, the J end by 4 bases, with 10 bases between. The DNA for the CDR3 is TGTGCCAGACGAGGCAATTACGAGCAGTACTTC. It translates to CARRGNYEQYF.